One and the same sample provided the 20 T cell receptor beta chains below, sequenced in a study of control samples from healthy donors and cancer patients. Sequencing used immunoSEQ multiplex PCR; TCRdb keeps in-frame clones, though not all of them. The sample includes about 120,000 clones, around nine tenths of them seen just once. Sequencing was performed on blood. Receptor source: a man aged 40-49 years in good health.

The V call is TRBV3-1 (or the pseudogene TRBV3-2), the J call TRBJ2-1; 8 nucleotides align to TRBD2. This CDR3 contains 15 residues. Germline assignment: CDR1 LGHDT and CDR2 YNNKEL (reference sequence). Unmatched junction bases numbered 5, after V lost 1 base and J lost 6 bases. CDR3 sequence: CASSQGLRGANEQFF. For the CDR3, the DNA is TGTGCCAGCAGCCAAGGATTGCGGGGGGCCAATGAGCAGTTCTTC.

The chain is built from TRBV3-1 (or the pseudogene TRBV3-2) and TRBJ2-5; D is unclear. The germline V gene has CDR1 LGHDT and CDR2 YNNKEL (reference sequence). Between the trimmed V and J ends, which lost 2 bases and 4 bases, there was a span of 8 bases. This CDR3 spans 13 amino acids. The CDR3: CASSQMGRETQYF. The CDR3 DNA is TGTGCCAGCAGCCAAATGGGCCGAGAGACCCAGTACTTC.

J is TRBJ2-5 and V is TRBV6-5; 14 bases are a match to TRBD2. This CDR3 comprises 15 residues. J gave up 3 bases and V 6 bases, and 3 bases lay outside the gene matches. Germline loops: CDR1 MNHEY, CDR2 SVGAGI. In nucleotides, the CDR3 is TGTGCCAGCAGCAGACTAGCGGGGGGGGAAGAGACCCAGTACTTC. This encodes CASSRLAGGEETQYF.

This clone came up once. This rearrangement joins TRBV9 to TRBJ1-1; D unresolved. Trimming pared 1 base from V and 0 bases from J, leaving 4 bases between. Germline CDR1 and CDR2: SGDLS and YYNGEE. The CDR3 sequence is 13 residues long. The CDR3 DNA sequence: TGTGCCAGCAGCGTAATCTTGAACACTGAAGCTTTCTTT. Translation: CASSVILNTEAFF.

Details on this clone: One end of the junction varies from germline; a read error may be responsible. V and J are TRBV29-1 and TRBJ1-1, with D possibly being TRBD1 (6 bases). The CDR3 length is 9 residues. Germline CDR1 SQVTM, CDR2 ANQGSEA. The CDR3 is CSVADRREF. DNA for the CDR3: TGCAGCGTCGCTGACAGGAGGGAATTT.

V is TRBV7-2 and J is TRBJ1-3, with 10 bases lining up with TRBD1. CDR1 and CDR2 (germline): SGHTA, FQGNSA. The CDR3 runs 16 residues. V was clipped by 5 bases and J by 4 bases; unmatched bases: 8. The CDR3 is CASSPLTGGAGNTIYF. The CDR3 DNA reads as TGTGCCAGCAGCCCGCTGACAGGGGGCGCAGGAAACACCATATATTTT.

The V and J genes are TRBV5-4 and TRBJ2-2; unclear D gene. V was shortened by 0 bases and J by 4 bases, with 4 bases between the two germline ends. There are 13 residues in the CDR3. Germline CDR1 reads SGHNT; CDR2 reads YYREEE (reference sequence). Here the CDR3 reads CASSLVGTGELFF. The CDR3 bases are TGTGCCAGCAGCTTGGTTGGCACCGGGGAGCTGTTTTTT.

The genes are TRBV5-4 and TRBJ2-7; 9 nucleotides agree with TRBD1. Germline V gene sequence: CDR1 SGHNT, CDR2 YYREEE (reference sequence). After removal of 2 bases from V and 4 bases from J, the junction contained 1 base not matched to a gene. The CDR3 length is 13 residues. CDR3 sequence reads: CASSLDRGYEQYF. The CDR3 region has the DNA TGTGCCAGCAGCTTAGACAGGGGGTACGAGCAGTACTTC.

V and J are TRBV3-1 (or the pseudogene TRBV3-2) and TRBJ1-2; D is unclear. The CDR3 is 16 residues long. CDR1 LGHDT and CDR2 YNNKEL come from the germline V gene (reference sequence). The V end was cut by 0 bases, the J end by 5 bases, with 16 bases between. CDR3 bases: TGTGCCAGCAGCCAAGAATTAACACGGGTCTGGTATGGCTACACCTTC. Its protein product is CASSQELTRVWYGYTF.

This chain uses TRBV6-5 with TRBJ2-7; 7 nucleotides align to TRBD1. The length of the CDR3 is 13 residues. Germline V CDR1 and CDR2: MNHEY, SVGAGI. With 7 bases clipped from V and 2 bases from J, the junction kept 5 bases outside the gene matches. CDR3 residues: CASKWTGPYEQYF. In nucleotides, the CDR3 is TGTGCCAGCAAGTGGACAGGACCCTACGAGCAGTACTTC.

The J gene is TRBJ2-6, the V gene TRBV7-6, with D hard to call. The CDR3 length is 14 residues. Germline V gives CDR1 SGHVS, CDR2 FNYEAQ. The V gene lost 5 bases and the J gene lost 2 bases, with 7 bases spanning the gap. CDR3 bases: TGTGCCAGCAGCATGGACCCTGGGGCCAACGTCCTGACTTTC. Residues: CASSMDPGANVLTF.

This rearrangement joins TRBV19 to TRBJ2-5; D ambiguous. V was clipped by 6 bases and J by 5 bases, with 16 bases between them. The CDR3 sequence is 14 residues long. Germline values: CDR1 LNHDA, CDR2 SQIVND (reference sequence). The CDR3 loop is CASSEDGGPETQYF. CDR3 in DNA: TGTGCCAGTAGCGAGGACGGCGGCCCCGAGACCCAGTACTTC.

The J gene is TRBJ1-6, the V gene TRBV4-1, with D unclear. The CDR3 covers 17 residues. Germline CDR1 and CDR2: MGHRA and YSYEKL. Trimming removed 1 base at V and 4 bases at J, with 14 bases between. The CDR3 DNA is TGCGCCAGCAGCCAAGTTGTGGGAACGGTGTATAATTCACCCCTCCACTTT. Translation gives CASSQVVGTVYNSPLHF.

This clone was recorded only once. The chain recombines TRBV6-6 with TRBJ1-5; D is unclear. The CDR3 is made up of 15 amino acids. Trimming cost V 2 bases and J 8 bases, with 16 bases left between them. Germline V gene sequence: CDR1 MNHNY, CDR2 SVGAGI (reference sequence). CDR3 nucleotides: TGTGCCAGCAGTTACACTGAGGGAGGGTTTAAGCCCCAGCATTTT. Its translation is CASSYTEGGFKPQHF.

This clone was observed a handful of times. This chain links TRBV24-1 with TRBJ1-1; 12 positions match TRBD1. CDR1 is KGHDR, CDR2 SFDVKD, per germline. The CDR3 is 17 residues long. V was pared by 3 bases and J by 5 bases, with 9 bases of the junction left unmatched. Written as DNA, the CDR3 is TGTGCCACCAGTGATACCGGGACAGGGGGCCGGGGGACTGAAGCTTTCTTT. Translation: CATSDTGTGGRGTEAFF.

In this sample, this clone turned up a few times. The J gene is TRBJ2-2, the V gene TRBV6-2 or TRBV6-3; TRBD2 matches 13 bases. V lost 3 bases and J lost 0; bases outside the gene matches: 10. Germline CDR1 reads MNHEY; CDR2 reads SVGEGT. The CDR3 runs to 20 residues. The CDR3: CASSYAPETSGGPNTGELFF. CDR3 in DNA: TGTGCCAGCAGTTATGCCCCCGAGACTAGCGGGGGGCCGAACACCGGGGAGCTGTTTTTT.

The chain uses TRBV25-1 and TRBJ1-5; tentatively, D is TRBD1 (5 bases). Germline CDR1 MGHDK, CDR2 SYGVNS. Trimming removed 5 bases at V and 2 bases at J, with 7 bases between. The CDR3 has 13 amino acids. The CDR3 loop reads CASSSTGNQPQHF. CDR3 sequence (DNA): TGTGCCAGCAGTTCGACAGGCAATCAGCCCCAGCATTTT. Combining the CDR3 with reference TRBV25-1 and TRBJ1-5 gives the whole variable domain EADIYQTPRYLVIGTGKKITLECSQTMGHDKMYWYQQDPGMELHLIHYSYGVNSTEKGDLSSESTVSRIRTEHFPLTLESARPSHTSQYLCASSSTGNQPQHFGDGTRLSIL.

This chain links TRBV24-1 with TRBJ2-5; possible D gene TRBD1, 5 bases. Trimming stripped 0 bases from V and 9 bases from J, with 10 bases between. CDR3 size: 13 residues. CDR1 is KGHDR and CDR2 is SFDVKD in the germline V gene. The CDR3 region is CATSDLSGWSQYF. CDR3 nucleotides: TGTGCCACCAGTGATTTGTCAGGGTGGTCCCAGTACTTC.

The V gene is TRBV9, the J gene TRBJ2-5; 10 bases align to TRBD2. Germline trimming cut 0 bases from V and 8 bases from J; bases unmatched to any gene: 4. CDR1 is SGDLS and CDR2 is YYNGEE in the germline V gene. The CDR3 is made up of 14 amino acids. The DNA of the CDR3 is TGTGCCAGCAGCGTAGACCCTAGCGGGGGAACCCAGTACTTC. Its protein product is CASSVDPSGGTQYF. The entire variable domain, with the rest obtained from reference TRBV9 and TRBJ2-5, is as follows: DSGVTQTPKHLITATGQRVTLRCSPRSGDLSVYWYQQSLDQGLQFLIQYYNGEERAKGNILERFSAQQFPDLHSELNLSSLELGDSALYFCASSVDPSGGTQYFGPGTRLLVL.

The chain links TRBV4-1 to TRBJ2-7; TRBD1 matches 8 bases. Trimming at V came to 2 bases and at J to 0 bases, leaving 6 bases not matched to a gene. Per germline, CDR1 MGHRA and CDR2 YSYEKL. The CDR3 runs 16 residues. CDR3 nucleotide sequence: TGCGCCAGCAGCCAATCCCGGGACAGGAGCTCCTACGAGCAGTACTTC. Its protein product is CASSQSRDRSSYEQYF.